Here is one TCR beta chain with its context. The source of the sample is a study of blood T cell repertoires in COVID-19. About the study: The United States, Italy and Spain supplied acute and convalescent COVID-19 samples.

CDR1 is MNHEY, CDR2 SVGEGT, per germline. The CDR3 spans 16 residues. V trimming: 5 bases; J trimming: 5 bases; junction bases outside the gene matches: 8. Per the study methods: Reference gene primer amplification gave nucleated cell count estimates. Sequencing used immunoSEQ multiplex PCR; TCRdb keeps in-frame clones, though not all of them. D and trimming were read from the DNA, whereas the V and J calls and clone size are those reported in that table. The sample shows around 290,000 clones, more than 70% of them seen only once. The receptor was isolated from a woman aged 45-65 years who had recovered from COVID-19. This chain uses TRBV6-2 or TRBV6-3 with TRBJ2-1; 11 nucleotides match TRBD2. Sequencing was carried out using peripheral blood. CDR3 region: CASSPSAGLADNEQFF. CDR3 sequence (DNA): TGTGCCAGCAGTCCCTCCGCGGGACTAGCGGACAATGAGCAGTTCTTC.